This T cell receptor beta chain is from a study of shared clonotypes between healthy human individuals. Some clones are missing from TCRdb's copy, which holds only in-frame ones; the method was immunoSEQ multiplex PCR. The table includes some 2,400,000 clones, approximately 95% detected once. Donors were Caucasian adults residing in Nashville, Tennessee, USA. Turning to this clone: What it binds is not known.

V lost 3 bases and J lost 0, with 14 bases in between. Germline lookup yields CDR1 SEHNR and CDR2 FQNEAQ (reference sequence). CDR3 length: 16 residues. Findings of the study overall: Among donors, the sharing of clonotypes was expected to be influenced by sequencing depth. Memory subsets generally showed lower estimated richness than naive subsets. Non-shared clonotypes had lower generation probabilities than those shared by all four donors.

The sequence came from a man between 18 and 35 years old in good health. The chain employs TRBV7-9 and TRBJ1-1; a weak D match, TRBD1 (6 bases). What was sequenced was naive CD4+ T cells sorted from blood. Noted subset: CD45RA+ positively selected. The CDR3 reads CASSFSLGTLNTEAFF. Here the CDR3 DNA reads TGTGCCAGCAGCTTTTCCCTTGGGACACTGAACACTGAAGCTTTCTTT.